One sample yielded the 8 T cell receptor beta chains listed below, sequenced in a study of blood T cell repertoires in COVID-19 (TCRdb year 2020). Libraries were made using the immunoSEQ multiplex PCR assay. The table comes from immuneACCESS by way of TCRdb, which keeps in-frame sequences with V and J called. Part of the clones is missing from these tables; in studies checked, under half for an unresolved V gene and the rest for unknown reasons. In all, the sample holds around 19,000 clones, and roughly 86% of those were seen once. Jointly, the top ten make up about 7.7% of the sample. Sequencing used peripheral blood. The origin of the receptors is a human donor in a cohort sampled during active COVID-19. The donor label of this sample is uncertain.

This chain joins TRBV5-1 and TRBJ2-3, with 11 nucleotides matching TRBD2. The CDR3 contains 16 residues. Unmatched junction bases numbered 5, after V lost 4 bases and J lost 1 base. Germline V gene sequence: CDR1 SGHRS, CDR2 YFSETQ. The CDR3 loop reads CASSVISGGGTDTQYF. For the CDR3, the DNA is TGCGCCAGCAGCGTAATTAGCGGGGGGGGCACAGATACGCAGTATTTT.

V usage is TRBV6-6 and J usage is TRBJ2-3, with D tentatively TRBD2 (6 bases). CDR3 length: 16 amino acids. Trimming shortened V by 7 bases and J by 2 bases, and 19 bases separated the two germline ends. Germline V gene sequence: CDR1 MNHNY, CDR2 SVGAGI (reference sequence). The DNA for the CDR3 is TGTGCCAGCACTCCCCGGCCGGGAGCCGACACAGATACGCAGTATTTT. It is translated as CASTPRPGADTDTQYF.

This chain uses TRBV19 with TRBJ1-6; D is ambiguous. V lost 9 bases and J 1 base, leaving 7 bases between the germline ends. Germline CDR1 is LNHDA and CDR2 is SQIVND (reference sequence). This CDR3 region has 13 residues. The CDR3 DNA sequence: TGTGCCAGCCGCGTGTCCTATAATTCACCCCTCCACTTT. This encodes CASRVSYNSPLHF.

V gene TRBV11-3 combines with J gene TRBJ2-1; 12 bases agree with TRBD2. CDR1 is SGHNT, CDR2 YENEEA, per germline. With V trimmed by 5 bases and J by 8 bases, 4 bases remained unmatched. The CDR3 consists of 14 residues. The CDR3 reads CASSPGLAGYEQFF. CDR3 DNA: TGTGCCAGCAGCCCCGGACTAGCGGGATATGAGCAGTTCTTC.

The DNA of the CDR3 is TGTGCCAGTAGTACCCGGGACTCCTCGACAGATACGCAGTATTTT. This encodes CASSTRDSSTDTQYF. This sequence joins TRBV19 and TRBJ2-3; D possibly corresponds to TRBD2 (6 bases). Trimming left V 4 bases short and J 3 bases short, with 14 bases between. The CDR3 has 15 residues. In germline, CDR1 is LNHDA, CDR2 SQIVND (reference sequence).

The chain has TRBV9 and TRBJ1-1, with 7 bases identical to TRBD1. Germline V gene lookup returns CDR1 SGDLS and CDR2 YYNGEE. CDR3 size: 13 residues. Trimming removed 4 bases from V and 1 base from J; junction bases left unmatched: 1. The CDR3 DNA sequence: TGTGCCAGCAGCTGGACAGGGAACACTGAAGCTTTCTTT. The encoded protein is CASSWTGNTEAFF.

The V gene is TRBV7-9, the J gene TRBJ2-3; D is uncertain. The CDR3 has 12 residues. Trimming took off 5 bases at V and 2 bases at J, with 5 bases between the two ends. Germline CDR1 and CDR2: SEHNR and FQNEAQ (reference sequence). The CDR3 protein is CASSHPTDTQYF. CDR3 DNA sequence: TGTGCCAGCAGCCATCCCACAGATACGCAGTATTTT.

The chain recombines TRBV27 with TRBJ2-3; unclear D gene. This CDR3 has 13 amino acids. Germline CDR1 is MNHEY and CDR2 is SMNVEV (reference sequence). V lost 8 bases, J lost 8 bases, and 17 bases lay in between. CDR3 sequence reads: CASWSFGDGTQYF. The CDR3 bases are TGTGCCAGCTGGAGTTTCGGCGATGGTACGCAGTATTTT.